Detailed here is one T cell receptor (beta chain). Its specificity is unknown. The sample comes from a study of neoadjuvant anti-PD-1 for oral cavity cancer. Regarding the study as a whole: With three patients per group, TCR findings need larger cohorts. Expansion of preexisting intratumoral clones was suggested to aid response.

V was cut by 3 bases and J by 2 bases, with 18 bases left in between. The CDR3 loop spans 17 amino acids. Germline V gives CDR1 SGDLS, CDR2 YYNGEE. Tumor libraries mostly used about 5.1 ug genomic DNA, two replicates each. Sequencing was performed with immunoSEQ multiplex PCR; in TCRdb, only in-frame clones are kept and a portion is missing. The table lists just over 6,500 clones, around 50% of them singletons. The sequence came from a person aged 35-79 years with oral cavity squamous cell carcinoma. The starting material was tumor tissue, obtained before nivolumab (anti-PD-1) treatment. The rearrangement links TRBV9 to TRBJ2-4, with a tentative D call TRBD1 (6 bases). The CDR3 sequence: CASSDPIGGGTKNIQYF. The CDR3 DNA reads as TGTGCCAGCAGCGATCCGATAGGGGGTGGGACCAAAAACATTCAGTACTTC.